The present TCR beta chain was sequenced within a study of memory CD4+ T cells and cytomegalovirus serostatus (dated by TCRdb to about 2019). With regard to the full study: The roughly 35 healthy Belgian adults in the cohort included 9 who were CMV seropositive and roughly 25 who were CMV seronegative. CD4+ memory TCRbeta repertoires of a Belgian cohort with known cytomegalovirus serostatus were sequenced in order to replicate a published TCR-based CMV serostatus classifier.

The Quick-DNA Microprep Kit was used to extract genomic DNA from the sorted cells. Amplification of TCRbeta DNA was done with the immunoSEQ hsTCRbeta kit, following the protocol from the manufacturer. TCRbeta libraries were sequenced on an Illumina MiSeq instrument. The source study handled its data this way. Once out-of-frame sequences had been removed, millions of distinct TCRbeta sequences were left, which works out to an average of about 66,813 per individual. Two values were used to score each individual: the count of around 150 previously reported CMV-associated TCRbeta sequences and the total count of productive distinct TCRbeta sequences. A beta-binomial model was reimplemented in Python, and scikit-learn random forests with default parameters were trained on data from the US cohort. On the Belgian cohort, classifier performance was reported as the median AUC, along with percentile confidence intervals, across 10,000 bootstrap iterations. The source is immuneACCESS, and TCRdb retained only in-frame sequences with V and J called. Part of the clones is not carried over; for the studies checked, unresolved V genes explain less than half of this, and the remainder is unexplained. V and J calls plus clone size are reproduced from that table; the DNA served to infer D and trimming. The sample profile shows around 50,000 clones; under 80% of them were found once. 0.5% to 0.7% of the sample rests with the top ten.

The research as a whole found: Only CD4+CD45RO+ memory cells were sequenced, in contrast to the original study, which included naive and memory CD4+ and CD8+ populations. The results were read as suggesting that the CMV-associated TCR signature is, for the most part, present in the CD4+ memory repertoire. CMV serostatus prediction reached a median bootstrapped AUC of about 0.94 with the original framework and around 0.91 with a US-trained random forest. On the Belgian cohort, the classifier built on the original framework reached a median bootstrapped AUC of 0.95, with a 95% CI of 0.76-1.00. Among the 160 or so previously reported CMV-associated TCRbeta sequences, 65 to 85 showed up in the CD4+ memory repertoires, with each one found in between one and five individuals.

A FACSAria II was used to sort memory CD4+ T cells, defined as single viable CD3+CD4+CD8-CD45RO+ cells. CMV serostatus was assessed using a Roche Elecsys assay, by which serum IgG against CMV pp150, pp28, p38 and p52 was detected. Following thawing, total CD4+ T cells were enriched through positive selection using CD4 magnetic microbeads. The samples came from a different study that was designed specifically to examine the CD4+ T cell memory repertoire. Peripheral blood mononuclear cells were isolated and cryopreserved according to standard operating procedures, and serum was stored at -80 degrees C. Staining used CD3-PerCP (BW264/56), CD4-APC (RPA-T4), CD45RO-PE (UCHT1) and CD8-Pacific Orange (3B5) antibodies, with Sytox blue excluding non-viable cells. Of note for this clone: The target of this receptor is not known. No clone much larger than this one lies a single base away; base qualities are absent.

Sample: memory CD4+ T cells from blood. The source of this sequence is an adult in good health and CMV-seronegative.

The nucleotide sequence reads TGTGCCAGCAGTTTATCGAGGTCTAGCGGGAGAAGAAATGAGCAGTTCTTC. Its amino acids are CASSLSRSSGRRNEQFF. Recombination joined TRBV27 with TRBJ2-1; 10 central nucleotides agree with TRBD2. Taken from cysteine to phenylalanine, the CDR3 has 17 residues. The read is trimmed to its CDR3 DNA, 51 bases read in frame from base 1. Trimming takes 0 bases off V and 7 bases off J; junction bases not matched to a gene: 9. Based on the germline V gene (reference sequence), the CDR1 and CDR2 sequences are MNHEY and SMNVEV.